The clone carrying this T cell receptor beta chain is a singleton in its sample. Its specificity is not known. The sample belongs to a study of shared clonotypes between healthy human individuals. General study results and limits: The study sampled only blood, and tissue repertoires likely differ. In general, naive subsets displayed greater estimated richness than memory subsets did. With a handful of donors compared, 5% to 5.5% of naive CD4 clonotypes were shared.

Researchers partitioned CD4+ cells into CD45RA+ naive and CD45RA-negative memory subsets. The assay was immunoSEQ multiplex PCR, and TCRdb's table has in-frame clones only and misses some. Counted here are some 2 million clones, about 95% occurring once; the ten biggest clones make up about 0.13%. This receptor was identified in a man between 18 and 29 years old in good health. Sequencing was carried out using naive CD4+ T cells sorted from blood. The subset was: CD45RA+ positively selected.

CDR3 in DNA: TGTGCCAGCGGTCCAGGGGGCTTAGGCAATCAGCCCCAGCATTTT. The encoded protein is CASGPGGLGNQPQHF. The V and J genes are TRBV6-5 and TRBJ1-5, with 8 positions matching TRBD1. Germline V lookup: CDR1 MNHEY, CDR2 SVGAGI. The CDR3 consists of 15 residues. V gave up 8 bases and J gave up 2 bases; unmatched junction bases: 8.